This passage covers 15 T cell receptor beta chains from one sample sequenced in a study of T cell changes during pregnancy in multiple sclerosis. The protocol was immunoSEQ multiplex PCR, while the TCRdb copy is restricted to in-frame clones and leaves out a portion. The repertoire holds about 49,000 clones, with 90% to 95% as singletons. Material: CD8+ T cells from peripheral blood mononuclear cells, obtained before pregnancy. The source is a female donor with multiple sclerosis, enrolled in a pregnancy study.

The rearrangement uses TRBV19 and TRBJ2-3; D gene ambiguous. This CDR3 region has 13 residues. Looked up from germline, CDR1 is LNHDA and CDR2 is SQIVND (reference sequence). Between the trimmed V and J ends, which lost 4 bases and 0 bases, there was a span of 5 bases. This CDR3 is CASSTVSTDTQYF. The CDR3 DNA is TGTGCCAGTAGTACGGTTAGCACAGATACGCAGTATTTT.

For the CDR3, the DNA is TGTGCCAGCAGTGAAAGTGAAGGAGCGGGAGGTGTCGTGTTCTTC. It is translated as CASSESEGAGGVVFF. The chain links TRBV6-1 to TRBJ2-1, with 9 bases aligning to TRBD2. The CDR3 has 15 residues. Unmatched junction bases numbered 14, after V lost 2 bases and J lost 15 bases. Germline V gene lookup returns CDR1 MNHNS and CDR2 SASEGT.

This sequence joins TRBV6-6 and TRBJ1-1; 7 positions agree with TRBD1. The CDR3 is 14 amino acids. With V trimmed by 5 bases and J by 5 bases, 8 bases remained unmatched. Germline V lookup: CDR1 MNHNY, CDR2 SVGAGI (reference sequence). Here the CDR3 reads CASSRDRVWTEAFF. The DNA for the CDR3 is TGTGCCAGCAGTCGCGACAGGGTGTGGACTGAAGCTTTCTTT.

This chain links TRBV5-4 with TRBJ1-5; perhaps TRBD1 as D (5 bases). Germline values: CDR1 SGHNT, CDR2 YYREEE (reference sequence). The CDR3 extends over 14 amino acids. V lost 3 bases and J lost 4, with 11 bases in between. The CDR3 sequence is CASSSGGSNQPQHF. CDR3 nucleotide sequence: TGTGCCAGCAGCTCCGGGGGGTCGAATCAGCCCCAGCATTTT.

A remark on this clone: Compared with germline, one end of the junction differs, possibly owing to a read error. The genes are TRBV7-9 and TRBJ2-1, with 7 bases lining up with TRBD2. Germline lookup yields CDR1 SEHNR and CDR2 FQNEAQ (reference sequence). CDR3 size: 15 residues. The CDR3 coding sequence is TGTGCCAGCAGCTTAGCGGGAGGGCCCTACGATGAGCAGTTCTTC. This codes for CASSLAGGPYDEQFF.

This chain connects TRBV9 to TRBJ1-1, with unresolved D. Germline V gene sequence: CDR1 SGDLS, CDR2 YYNGEE. The CDR3 totals 12 residues. Trimming removed 2 bases at V and 6 bases at J, with 8 bases between. The CDR3 region is CASSVRNAEAFF. The DNA for the CDR3 is TGTGCCAGCAGCGTCAGAAACGCTGAAGCTTTCTTT.

The chain uses TRBV4-1 and TRBJ2-7; possible D gene TRBD1, 6 bases. V lost 3 bases and J lost 0, with 18 bases in between. Germline V gives CDR1 MGHRA, CDR2 YSYEKL. The CDR3 loop spans 17 amino acids. CDR3 in amino acids: CASSHDGETGDSYEQYF. The CDR3 region has the DNA TGCGCCAGCAGCCATGACGGCGAGACAGGAGACTCCTACGAGCAGTACTTC.

The chain carries TRBV11-2 and TRBJ2-1; the match to TRBD1 covers 8 bases. Germline trimming cut 4 bases from V and 5 bases from J; bases unmatched to any gene: 4. The germline V gene encodes CDR1 SGHAT and CDR2 FQNNGV. The CDR3 totals 14 residues. CDR3 DNA sequence: TGTGCCAGCAGCTCGGGACAGGTAAACAATGAGCAGTTCTTC. Residues: CASSSGQVNNEQFF.

The chain has TRBV7-9 and TRBJ2-3; 9 nucleotides match TRBD1. Germline CDR1 and CDR2: SEHNR and FQNEAQ (reference sequence). This CDR3 region has 16 residues. The V and J ends lost 6 bases and 2 bases, in that order; junction bases with no gene match: 9. The CDR3 region has the DNA TGTGCCAGCAGAGCCTGGACAGGGGCATCCACAGATACGCAGTATTTT. Protein: CASRAWTGASTDTQYF.

The chain combines TRBV7-9 with TRBJ2-7; 7 bases are shared with TRBD2. J was trimmed by 1 base and V by 5 bases; bases with no gene match: 11. Germline lookup yields CDR1 SEHNR and CDR2 FQNEAQ (reference sequence). This CDR3 spans 16 amino acids. The CDR3 is CASSPGGGLPSYEQYF. DNA for the CDR3: TGTGCCAGCAGCCCTGGGGGGGGACTCCCATCCTACGAGCAGTACTTC.

The chain links TRBV5-4 to TRBJ1-1; D may be TRBD1 (6 bases). Trimming cost V 4 bases and J 5 bases, with 15 bases left between them. The CDR3 consists of 14 residues. Germline CDR1 and CDR2: SGHNT and YYREEE (reference sequence). The CDR3 DNA sequence: TGTGCCAGCAGCGAGGCAGGGGTAGGAACTGAAGCTTTCTTT. Amino acid sequence: CASSEAGVGTEAFF. Drawing the rest from reference TRBV5-4 and TRBJ1-1, the complete variable domain is ETGVTQSPTHLIKTRGQQVTLRCSSQSGHNTVSWYQQALGQGPQFIFQYYREEENGRGNFPPRFSGLQFPNYSSELNVNALELDDSALYLCASSEAGVGTEAFFGQGTRLTVV.

The V call is TRBV6-5, the J call TRBJ2-1; possible D gene TRBD1, 6 bases. Trimming shortened V by 6 bases and J by 7 bases, and 13 bases separated the two germline ends. CDR3 size: 13 residues. The V gene's germline CDR1 is MNHEY and CDR2 SVGAGI. CDR3 sequence (DNA): TGTGCCAGCAGGGGACAAGGATTTAATGAGCAGTTCTTC. It codes for CASRGQGFNEQFF.

The chain joins TRBV7-3 to TRBJ2-7; 10 nucleotides match TRBD1. CDR3 length: 15 residues. The V segment lost 5 bases and the J segment 5 bases; nucleotides outside the gene matches: 9. Germline V CDR1 and CDR2: SGHTA, FQGTGA. The DNA for the CDR3 is TGTGCCAGCAGCCAAATGACAGGGGGCGTCGACGAGCAGTACTTC. It yields the protein CASSQMTGGVDEQYF.

The chain carries TRBV12-5 and TRBJ1-2; D perhaps matches TRBD1 (5 bases). V shed 1 base and J shed 6 bases, with 18 bases lying between them. Germline V gives CDR1 LGHNT, CDR2 FRNRAP. The CDR3 extends over 16 amino acids. The CDR3 reads CASGLAPTYQGNGYTF. In nucleotides, the CDR3 is TGTGCTAGTGGTTTGGCACCTACCTACCAGGGTAATGGCTACACCTTC.

The rearrangement links TRBV10-1 to TRBJ2-2; D is perhaps TRBD1 (5 bases). Trimming took 0 bases from V and 6 from J, leaving 5 bases between them. Germline V gives CDR1 WNHNN, CDR2 SYGVQD (reference sequence). This CDR3 is built from 13 residues. The CDR3 loop is CASSESGPGELFF. The CDR3 coding sequence is TGCGCCAGCAGTGAGTCGGGGCCCGGGGAGCTGTTTTTT.